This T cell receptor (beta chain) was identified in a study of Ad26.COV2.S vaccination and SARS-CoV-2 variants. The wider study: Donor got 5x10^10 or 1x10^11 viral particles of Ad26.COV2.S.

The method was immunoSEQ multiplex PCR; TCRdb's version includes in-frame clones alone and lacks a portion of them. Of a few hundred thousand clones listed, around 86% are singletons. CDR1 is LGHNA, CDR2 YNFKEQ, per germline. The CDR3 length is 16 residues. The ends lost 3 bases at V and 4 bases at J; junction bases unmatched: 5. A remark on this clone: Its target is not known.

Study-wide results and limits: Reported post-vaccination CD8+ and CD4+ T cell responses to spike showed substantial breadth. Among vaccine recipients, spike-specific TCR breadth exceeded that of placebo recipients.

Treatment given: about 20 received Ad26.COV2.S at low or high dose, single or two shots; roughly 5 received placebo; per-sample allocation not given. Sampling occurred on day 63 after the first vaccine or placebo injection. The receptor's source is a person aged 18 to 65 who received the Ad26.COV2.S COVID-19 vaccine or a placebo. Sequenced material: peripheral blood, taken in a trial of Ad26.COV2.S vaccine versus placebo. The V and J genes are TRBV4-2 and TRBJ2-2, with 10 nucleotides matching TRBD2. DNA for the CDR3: TGTGCCAGCAGCCAGAGCGGGGGGGCGCGCACCGGGGAGCTGTTTTTT. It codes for CASSQSGGARTGELFF.